This T cell receptor (beta chain) derives from a study of CD8+ T cells in alopecia areata. Study in general: Treated patients were given oral tofacitinib, which was dosed at 5 to 10 mg twice daily. Study-wide findings and caveats: Relative to normal scalp, lesional scalp, especially alopecia totalis/universalis, showed higher clonality.

Researchers took lesional scalp punch biopsies and peripheral blood from people who were alopecia areata patients. Remarks on this clone: Antigen: not known.

The sequencing template was cDNA reverse transcribed from extracted RNA. Data came from immunoSEQ multiplex PCR; TCRdb stores just in-frame clones and leaves some out. The sample has about 180,000 clones; 65% to 75% are singletons. CDR3 length: 13 residues. The V end was cut by 0 bases, the J end by 3 bases, with 7 bases between. CDR1 SGHRS and CDR2 YFSETQ come from the germline V gene. The chain links TRBV5-1 to TRBJ2-7; D is ambiguous. Specimen: CD8+ T cells sorted from blood, collected at week 0. This clonotype originated in a human donor with alopecia areata. The CDR3 DNA follows: TGCGCCAGCAGCTTGGAGGTTGGCTACGAGCAGTACTTC. It is translated as CASSLEVGYEQYF.